The 29 T cell receptor beta chains given below trace back to one sample, sequenced in a study of blood T cell repertoires in COVID-19. Clones were sequenced by immunoSEQ multiplex PCR, and TCRdb holds only the in-frame ones, with some missing. The sample holds 200,000 to 250,000 clones, 80% to 85% seen once. The material sequenced was peripheral blood. The receptors stem from a man aged 25 to 45 with active or convalescent COVID-19.

This clone was counted a few times. The chain couples TRBV19 to TRBJ2-3; D call uncertain. V lost 4 bases and J 3 bases, leaving 11 bases between the germline ends. This CDR3 contains 14 residues. Germline V gene data show CDR1 as LNHDA and CDR2 as SQIVND (reference sequence). In nucleotides, the CDR3 is TGTGCCAGTAGTACGTTCGGGTGGACAGATACGCAGTATTTT. Its translation is CASSTFGWTDTQYF. The full variable domain, rest sourced from reference TRBV19 and TRBJ2-3, is DGGITQSPKYLFRKEGQNVTLSCEQNLNHDAMYWYRQDPGQGLRLIYYSQIVNDFQKGDIAEGYSVSREKKESFPLTVTSAQKNPTAFYLCASSTFGWTDTQYFGPGTRLTVL.

The chain recombines TRBV10-3 with TRBJ2-1, with D uncertain. Deletions cut 5 bases from V and 10 bases from J, with 9 bases between. The CDR3 totals 11 residues. Germline assignment: CDR1 ENHRY and CDR2 SYGVKD. CDR3 DNA sequence: TGTGCCATCAGTCTCCCCGGGGAGCAGTTCTTC. Translated: CAISLPGEQFF.

The chain uses TRBV7-8 and TRBJ1-2; TRBD1 might be the D (6 bases). The germline CDR1 and CDR2 sequences are SGHVS and FQNEAQ. This CDR3 has 12 residues. Deletions cut 6 bases from V and 8 bases from J, with 13 bases between. CDR3 amino acids: CASSLQGSGYTF. CDR3 in DNA: TGTGCCAGCAGTCTGCAGGGGAGCGGCTACACCTTC.

The rearrangement links TRBV24-1 to TRBJ2-7; D unclear. Germline assignment: CDR1 KGHDR and CDR2 SFDVKD. Trimming left V 0 bases short and J 6 bases short, with 5 bases between. This CDR3 contains 12 residues. The CDR3 sequence is CATSDLGLEQYF. The DNA of the CDR3 is TGTGCCACCAGTGATTTGGGCCTCGAGCAGTACTTC.

Of note for this clone: The sample has other DNA sequences that encode this CDR3 too. The rearrangement uses TRBV7-2 and TRBJ2-1; D is perhaps TRBD2 (5 bases). The CDR3 contains 15 residues. V was pared by 1 base and J by 3 bases, with 10 bases between. Germline values: CDR1 SGHTA, CDR2 FQGNSA. The CDR3 DNA sequence: TGTGCCAGCAGCTTAGGCGGCGGGCTCTACAATGAGCAGTTCTTC. Translation gives CASSLGGGLYNEQFF. Full variable domain (missing parts from reference TRBV7-2 and TRBJ2-1): GAGVSQSPSNKVTEKGKDVELRCDPISGHTALYWYRQSLGQGLEFLIYFQGNSAPDKSGLPSDRFSAERTGGSVSTLTIQRTQQEDSAVYLCASSLGGGLYNEQFFGPGTRLTVL.

On this clone itself: An end of the junction differs from the germline gene, which may be a read error. This rearrangement joins TRBV28 to TRBJ2-1; D may be TRBD1 (6 bases). The CDR3 runs 11 residues. CDR1 is MDHEN and CDR2 is SYDVKM in the germline V gene. The CDR3 DNA follows: TGTGCCAGCGCGAACAGGGCTGATCGGCTCTTC. Translating gives CASANRADRLF.

The rearrangement links TRBV6-5 to TRBJ1-1, with 7 bases fitting TRBD1. V lost 5 bases and J lost 3; bases outside the gene matches: 9. The CDR3 totals 15 residues. Per the germline V gene, CDR1 is MNHEY and CDR2 is SVGAGI. The DNA of the CDR3 is TGTGCCAGCAGTCCCTCCGGAAGGGGGCACACTGAAGCTTTCTTT. Translation gives CASSPSGRGHTEAFF.

The chain carries TRBV25-1 and TRBJ1-1; no firm D call. The CDR3 length is 11 residues. The V and J ends lost 7 bases and 0 bases respectively, with 3 bases between them. CDR1 is MGHDK, CDR2 SYGVNS, per germline. The CDR3: CASTVNTEAFF. The CDR3 bases are TGTGCCAGCACCGTGAACACTGAAGCTTTCTTT.

The chain recombines TRBV19 with TRBJ2-7; TRBD2 matches at 8 bases. The V gene's germline CDR1 is LNHDA and CDR2 SQIVND (reference sequence). The CDR3 sequence is 16 residues long. The V segment lost 5 bases and the J segment 3 bases; nucleotides outside the gene matches: 12. CDR3 nucleotides: TGTGCCAGTAGTCTAAGGACTAGCATAAACATCTACGAGCAGTACTTC. Its translation is CASSLRTSINIYEQYF.

The rearrangement uses TRBV12-3 or TRBV12-4 and TRBJ2-1; D gene uncertain. This CDR3 has 13 amino acids. V was cut by 6 bases and J by 4 bases, with 10 bases left in between. CDR3 DNA sequence: TGTGCCAGCAGCCTAACAGATTACAATGAGCAGTTCTTC. This codes for CASSLTDYNEQFF.

V is TRBV27 and J is TRBJ1-3; 7 bases line up with TRBD1. The ends lost 5 bases at V and 2 bases at J; junction bases unmatched: 6. Germline V gives CDR1 MNHEY, CDR2 SMNVEV (reference sequence). CDR3 length: 15 residues. CDR3 residues: CASSPTGFAGNTIYF. In nucleotides, the CDR3 is TGTGCCAGCAGTCCGACAGGGTTTGCTGGAAACACCATATATTTT.

This sequence joins TRBV6-6 and TRBJ2-7; D is unclear. The V gene's germline CDR1 is MNHNY and CDR2 SVGAGI (reference sequence). V was pared by 7 bases and J by 3 bases, with 13 bases between. This CDR3 is 13 amino acids long. The CDR3 DNA is TGTGCCAGCACCAACCCCCTAATCTACGAGCAGTACTTC. Its translation is CASTNPLIYEQYF.

This chain uses TRBV6-2 or TRBV6-3 with TRBJ2-3; perhaps TRBD2 as D (6 bases). V shed 6 bases and J shed 5 bases, with 9 bases lying between them. The CDR3 length is 12 residues. CDR1 and CDR2 from the germline V gene are MNHEY and SVGEGT. The CDR3 region is CASSRLGDTQYF. The CDR3 nucleotides read TGTGCCAGCAGCCGACTAGGAGATACGCAGTATTTT.

This clone has only one observation. The chain combines TRBV5-6 with TRBJ2-3, with 7 nucleotides matching TRBD2. This CDR3 is 17 amino acids long. Germline values: CDR1 SGHDT, CDR2 YYEEEE. J was trimmed by 1 base and V by 0 bases; bases with no gene match: 8. As DNA, the CDR3 is TGTGCCAGCAGCTTGGAAAGAGGACTAGTGGGCACAGATACGCAGTATTTT. Amino acids: CASSLERGLVGTDTQYF.

This chain joins TRBV7-2 and TRBJ1-3; D not certain. Germline CDR1 is SGHTA and CDR2 is FQGNSA. This CDR3 has 15 amino acids. Trimming pared 1 base from V and 0 bases from J, leaving 7 bases between. The DNA of the CDR3 is TGTGCCAGCAGCTTAGACAGTTACTCTGGAAACACCATATATTTT. Amino acid sequence: CASSLDSYSGNTIYF.

The rearrangement uses TRBV15 and TRBJ1-1; no clear D gene. Trimming removed 1 base at V and 6 bases at J, with 6 bases between. Looked up from germline, CDR1 is LNHNV and CDR2 is YYDKDF (reference sequence). The CDR3 runs to 12 residues. The CDR3 DNA follows: TGTGCCACCAGCAGAGGGGAGGCTGAAGCTTTCTTT. Translation gives CATSRGEAEAFF.

As concerns this clone: Other DNA sequences in this specimen translate into the identical CDR3. J is TRBJ2-7 and V is TRBV6-5; perhaps TRBD1 as D (6 bases). Germline CDR1 and CDR2: MNHEY and SVGAGI. Between the trimmed V and J ends, which lost 2 bases and 6 bases, there was a span of 11 bases. The CDR3 extends over 13 amino acids. The CDR3 loop is CASSYGQGFEQYF. CDR3 DNA sequence: TGTGCCAGCAGTTACGGCCAGGGGTTCGAGCAGTACTTC.

The CDR3 sequence is CASSQNTGDLNTEAFF. CDR3 sequence (DNA): TGTGCCAGCTCACAAAATACAGGGGACCTGAACACTGAAGCTTTCTTT. The chain has TRBV18 and TRBJ1-1; 7 nucleotides agree with TRBD1. Germline CDR1 KGHSH, CDR2 LQKENI. CDR3 length: 16 residues. J was trimmed by 0 bases and V by 4 bases; bases with no gene match: 8.

The chain links TRBV14 to TRBJ2-3, with 11 bases fitting TRBD2. V was pared by 1 base and J by 5 bases, with 8 bases of the junction left unmatched. The CDR3 covers 17 residues. CDR1 SGHDN and CDR2 FVKESK come from the germline V gene. The CDR3 here is CASSQGWISGGGDTQYF. The CDR3 DNA sequence: TGTGCCAGCAGCCAAGGTTGGATTAGCGGGGGGGGAGATACGCAGTATTTT.

This CDR3 is CASSGGRGTDTQYF. DNA of the CDR3: TGTGCCAGCAGCGGAGGGCGGGGAACAGATACGCAGTATTTT. This chain connects TRBV5-5 to TRBJ2-3, with D perhaps matching TRBD2 (6 bases). V was cut by 4 bases and J by 3 bases, with 12 bases left in between. The CDR3 is made up of 14 amino acids. Germline V lookup: CDR1 SGHKS, CDR2 YYEKEE (reference sequence).

This chain connects TRBV5-6 to TRBJ1-6, with D possibly matching TRBD1 (5 bases). The CDR3 covers 15 residues. Trimming shortened V by 4 bases and J by 9 bases, and 17 bases separated the two germline ends. Germline V gene lookup returns CDR1 SGHDT and CDR2 YYEEEE. The CDR3 loop reads CASSARQSQGSPLHF. For the CDR3, the DNA is TGTGCCAGCAGCGCTCGACAGTCCCAGGGTTCACCCCTCCACTTT.

This chain links TRBV7-9 with TRBJ1-5; TRBD1 matches at 9 bases. Germline CDR1 reads SEHNR; CDR2 reads FQNEAQ (reference sequence). There are 14 residues in the CDR3. V shed 5 bases, J shed 5 bases, and the junction held 4 bases outside the gene matches. CDR3 in amino acids: CASSQDRGDQPQHF. DNA for the CDR3: TGTGCCAGCAGCCAAGACAGGGGGGATCAGCCCCAGCATTTT.

The rearrangement links TRBV10-3 to TRBJ2-7, with D possibly TRBD1 on 5 matching bases. The length of the CDR3 is 12 residues. CDR1 ENHRY and CDR2 SYGVKD come from the germline V gene. Trimming took 2 bases from V and 6 from J, leaving 8 bases between them. The CDR3 DNA reads as TGTGCCATCAGTGAGCAGGGCTCCGAGCAGTACTTC. Its protein product is CAISEQGSEQYF.

V is TRBV28 and J is TRBJ1-2; the match to TRBD1 covers 10 bases. The CDR3 totals 14 residues. V trimming: 4 bases; J trimming: 8 bases; junction bases outside the gene matches: 7. CDR1 and CDR2 from the germline V gene are MDHEN and SYDVKM. CDR3 loop: CASSSPGQGSGYTF. The CDR3 coding sequence is TGTGCCAGCAGTTCCCCGGGACAGGGGTCCGGCTACACCTTC.

V gene TRBV19 combines with J gene TRBJ2-4; D may be TRBD1 (6 bases). Germline lookup yields CDR1 LNHDA and CDR2 SQIVND (reference sequence). Trimming took off 4 bases at V and 6 bases at J, with 19 bases between the two ends. CDR3 length: 16 amino acids. The CDR3 here is CASSTGQPRAGNIQYF. Here the CDR3 DNA reads TGTGCCAGTAGTACGGGACAACCCAGGGCTGGAAACATTCAGTACTTC.

The chain links TRBV2 to TRBJ2-1; 11 bases fit TRBD2. Germline V gives CDR1 SNHLY, CDR2 FYNNEI. J lost 4 bases, V lost 8 bases, and 4 bases had no gene match. This CDR3 comprises 14 residues. Here the CDR3 DNA reads TGTGCCAGCCTGGGACTAGCGGATTACAATGAGCAGTTCTTC. Translating gives CASLGLADYNEQFF.

The CDR3 protein is CASTPTGGVVYEQYF. The CDR3 coding sequence is TGTGCCAGCACCCCAACAGGGGGAGTTGTTTACGAGCAGTACTTC. The gene calls are TRBV6-2 or TRBV6-3 and TRBJ2-7, with TRBD1 identical over 8 bases. Per the germline V gene, CDR1 is MNHEY and CDR2 is SVGEGT. With 7 bases clipped from V and 4 bases from J, the junction kept 12 bases outside the gene matches. The CDR3 is 15 amino acids.

The rearrangement joins TRBV6-6 to TRBJ2-4; 10 bases are shared with TRBD1. V trimming: 8 bases; J trimming: 8 bases; junction bases outside the gene matches: 9. The V gene's germline CDR1 is MNHNY and CDR2 SVGAGI (reference sequence). The CDR3 is 14 residues long. The CDR3 protein is CASDRQGAGDIQYF. CDR3 DNA sequence: TGTGCCAGCGATAGACAGGGGGCGGGAGACATTCAGTACTTC.

The V gene is TRBV20-1, the J gene TRBJ2-5, with 7 bases aligning to TRBD2. Trimming took 6 bases from V and 5 from J; bases not matched to a gene: 12. Germline CDR1 reads DFQATT; CDR2 reads SNEGSKA (reference sequence). The CDR3 runs 14 residues. The CDR3 DNA follows: TGCAGTGCGAGTTTCGGGGGGTTCGGCGAGACCCAGTACTTC. This sequence encodes CSASFGGFGETQYF.